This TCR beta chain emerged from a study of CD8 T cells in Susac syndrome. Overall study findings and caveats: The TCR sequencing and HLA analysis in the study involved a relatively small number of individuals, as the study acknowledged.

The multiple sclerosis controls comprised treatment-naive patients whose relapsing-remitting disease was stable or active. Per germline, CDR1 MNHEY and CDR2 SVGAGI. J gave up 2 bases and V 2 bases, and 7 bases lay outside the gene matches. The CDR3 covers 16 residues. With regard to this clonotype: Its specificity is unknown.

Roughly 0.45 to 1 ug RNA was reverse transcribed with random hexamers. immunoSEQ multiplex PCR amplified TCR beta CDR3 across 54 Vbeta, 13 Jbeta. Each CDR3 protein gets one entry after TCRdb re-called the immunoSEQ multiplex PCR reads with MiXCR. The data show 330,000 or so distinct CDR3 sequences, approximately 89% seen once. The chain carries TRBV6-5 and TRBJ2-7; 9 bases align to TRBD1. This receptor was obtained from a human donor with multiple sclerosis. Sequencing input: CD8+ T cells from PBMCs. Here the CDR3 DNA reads TGTGCCAGCAGTTACCCCCAGACAGGGGGGACCTACGAGCAGTACTTC. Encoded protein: CASSYPQTGGTYEQYF.